The T cell receptor (beta chain) under discussion was sequenced for a study of identifying expanded T cells in peripheral blood. General study findings and limits: Across healthy donors, higher total template counts meant significantly greater approximately two-week count variance.

Sequencing was performed with immunoSEQ multiplex PCR; in TCRdb, only in-frame clones are kept and a portion is missing. Of 50,000 to 65,000 clones in the sample, roughly 90% were seen once. Regarding this clone: Its antigen is unknown.

The sequence derives from a person aged 18-70 years in good health. Sequencing input: blood.

The CDR3, as DNA: TGTGCCAGCAGCCCGGCCGGAGGCGCACGGAGGGGGGCAGATACGCAGTATTTT. It is translated as CASSPAGGARRGADTQYF. J is TRBJ2-3 and V is TRBV4-2, with D perhaps assigned TRBD1 or TRBD2 (6 bases each). Germline lookup yields CDR1 LGHNA and CDR2 YNFKEQ. Trimming cost V 4 bases and J 4 bases, with 24 bases left between them. The CDR3 is 18 amino acids.